The subject of this entry is one T cell receptor (beta chain). Antigen specificity is unknown. Data came from immunoSEQ multiplex PCR; TCRdb stores just in-frame clones and leaves some out. The profile shows tens of thousands of clones, roughly 93% of them singletons. These data are taken from a study of stem cell transplantation in POMP-related autoinflammatory disease. Study-level information: Defective thymoproteasomes were hypothesized to impair CD8+ T-cell positive selection. DNA chimerism showed 100% graft donor engraftment of neutrophils and platelets through one year. Findings and caveats of the study: Unique TRB V-J gene pairings were limited in number in patients with PRAID.

The starting material was CD4+ T cells from PBMCs, obtained after stem cell transplantation. This clonotype originated in a human patient with POMP-related autoinflammation and immune dysregulation (PRAID). T cells may partly derive from the graft donor.

The CDR3 protein is CASTVAGPSDSPLHF. The CDR3 coding sequence is TGTGCCAGCACGGTTGCAGGGCCTTCAGATTCACCCCTCCACTTT. The chain recombines TRBV6-5 with TRBJ1-6, with a tentative D call TRBD1 (5 bases). The CDR3 loop spans 15 amino acids. Germline assignment: CDR1 MNHEY and CDR2 SVGAGI. The germline V and J ends were trimmed by 7 bases and 8 bases, with 18 bases remaining between them.